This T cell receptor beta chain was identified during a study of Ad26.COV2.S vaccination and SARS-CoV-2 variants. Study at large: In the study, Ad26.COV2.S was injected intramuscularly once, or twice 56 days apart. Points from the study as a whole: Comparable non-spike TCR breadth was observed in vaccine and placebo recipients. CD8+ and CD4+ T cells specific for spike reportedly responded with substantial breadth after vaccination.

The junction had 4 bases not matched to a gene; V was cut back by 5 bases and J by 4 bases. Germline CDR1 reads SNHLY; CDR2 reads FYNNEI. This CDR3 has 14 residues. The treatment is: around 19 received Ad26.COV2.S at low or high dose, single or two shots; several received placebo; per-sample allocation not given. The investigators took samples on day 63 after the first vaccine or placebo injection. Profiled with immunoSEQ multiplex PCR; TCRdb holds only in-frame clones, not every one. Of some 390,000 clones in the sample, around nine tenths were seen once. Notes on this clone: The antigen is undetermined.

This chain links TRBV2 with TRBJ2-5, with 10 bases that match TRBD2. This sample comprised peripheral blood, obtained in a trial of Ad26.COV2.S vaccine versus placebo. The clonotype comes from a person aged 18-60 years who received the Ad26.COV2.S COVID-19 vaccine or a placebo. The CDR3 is CASSSAGGGETQYF. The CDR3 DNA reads TGTGCCAGCAGTTCAGCGGGAGGGGGAGAGACCCAGTACTTC.